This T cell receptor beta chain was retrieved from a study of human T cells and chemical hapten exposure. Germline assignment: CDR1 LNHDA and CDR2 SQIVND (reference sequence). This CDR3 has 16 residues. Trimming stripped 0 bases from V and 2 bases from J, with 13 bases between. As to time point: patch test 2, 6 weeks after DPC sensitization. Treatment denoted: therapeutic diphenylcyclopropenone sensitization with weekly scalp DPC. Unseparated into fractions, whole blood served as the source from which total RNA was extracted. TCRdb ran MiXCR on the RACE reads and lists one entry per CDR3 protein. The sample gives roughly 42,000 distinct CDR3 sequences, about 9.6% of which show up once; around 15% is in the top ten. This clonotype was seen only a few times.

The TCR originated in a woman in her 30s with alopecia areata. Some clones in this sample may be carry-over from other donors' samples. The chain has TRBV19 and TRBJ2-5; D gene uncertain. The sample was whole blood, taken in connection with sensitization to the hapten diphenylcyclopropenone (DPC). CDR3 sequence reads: CASSIEGLVPQETQYF. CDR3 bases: TGTGCCAGTAGTATAGAAGGGCTAGTCCCTCAAGAGACCCAGTACTTC.